This T cell receptor (beta chain) was identified in a study of blood T cell repertoires in COVID-19. Study as a whole: COVID-19 samples from acute and convalescent phases originated in the United States, Italy and Spain. T cells, B-cell-depleted T cells, or PBMCs provided the cDNA or gDNA that served as material.

Among Cohort 3 donors, those recovered had two negative PCRs, clearance, or symptom resolution. As processed by the authors: Estimates of nucleated cell counts were drawn from the amplification of reference gene primers. Here immunoSEQ multiplex PCR was the method, and the copy in TCRdb shows in-frame clones only, minus some. V, J and clone size are taken as reported in that table, and D and trimming were inferred from the DNA itself. Of around 280,000 clones listed, about nine tenths are singletons. CDR1 SQVTM and CDR2 ANQGSEA come from the germline V gene. This CDR3 is built from 14 residues. V was pared by 3 bases and J by 4 bases, with 8 bases of the junction left unmatched.

Sequenced sample: PBMCs or T cells enriched from blood (not recorded which). V is TRBV29-1 and J is TRBJ1-2; 7 bases align to TRBD1. The clonotype originates from a woman in her thirties or forties who had recovered from COVID-19. The CDR3 nucleotides are TGCAGCGTTGACAACAGGGGCAACCCCTATGGCTACACCTTC. This codes for CSVDNRGNPYGYTF.